The next 21 T cell receptor beta chains were all read from a single sample in a study of shared clonotypes between healthy human individuals. Repertoires were generated with immunoSEQ multiplex PCR, while TCRdb's copy carries only in-frame clones and drops some. The data contain nearly 1,000,000 clones, approximately 80% of them singletons. The sample taken for sequencing was memory CD4+ T cells sorted from blood. Documented subset: CD45RA-negative fraction. All receptors derive from a man younger than 35 in good health.

This clone has a count of ten or more. The chain is built from TRBV28 and TRBJ2-1, with D tentatively TRBD1 (5 bases). V was shortened by 3 bases and J by 3 bases, with 18 bases between the two germline ends. This CDR3 is built from 17 residues. Germline V gives CDR1 MDHEN, CDR2 SYDVKM. CDR3 loop: CASSLSRVTVFYNEQFF. For the CDR3, the DNA is TGTGCCAGCAGTTTGTCCAGGGTGACGGTCTTCTACAATGAGCAGTTCTTC.

CDR3 loop: CASSTQGQGNNSPLHF. The CDR3 coding sequence is TGTGCCAGCAGCACCCAAGGACAGGGAAATAATTCACCCCTCCACTTT. The chain has TRBV7-9 and TRBJ1-6, with 8 bases aligning to TRBD1. From germline, CDR1 is SEHNR and CDR2 FQNEAQ (reference sequence). The CDR3 covers 16 residues. The V segment lost 5 bases and the J segment 5 bases; nucleotides outside the gene matches: 8. Full variable domain (outside the CDR3, taken from reference TRBV7-9 and TRBJ1-6): DTGVSQNPRHKITKRGQNVTFRCDPISEHNRLYWYRQTLGQGPEFLTYFQNEAQLEKSRLLSDRFSAERPKGSFSTLEIQRTEQGDSAMYLCASSTQGQGNNSPLHFGNGTRLTVT.

This chain uses TRBV15 with TRBJ2-7; weak D call: TRBD2 (5 bases). This CDR3 has 14 residues. Germline CDR1 and CDR2: LNHNV and YYDKDF (reference sequence). V shed 1 base and J shed 3 bases, with 10 bases lying between them. CDR3 in DNA: TGTGCCACCAGCAGAGGCCGGGATCGCTACGAGCAGTACTTC. It specifies CATSRGRDRYEQYF.

The genes are TRBV5-1 and TRBJ1-4, with D maybe TRBD1 (6 bases). V dropped 5 bases and J dropped 8 bases, with 19 bases sitting between them. Germline V gene lookup returns CDR1 SGHRS and CDR2 YFSETQ. This CDR3 region has 15 residues. CDR3 sequence (DNA): TGCGCCAGCAGAAGGACAGTTGACGTAGGCGAAAAACTGTTTTTT. Translating gives CASRRTVDVGEKLFF.

The CDR3 protein is CASSETWGGTDTQYF. The CDR3 DNA is TGTGCCAGCAGCGAAACTTGGGGGGGCACAGATACGCAGTATTTT. V gene TRBV7-8 combines with J gene TRBJ2-3; weak D call: TRBD2 (6 bases). There are 15 residues in the CDR3. Germline V gene sequence: CDR1 SGHVS, CDR2 FQNEAQ. Between the trimmed V and J ends, which lost 5 bases and 1 base, there was a span of 13 bases.

The J gene is TRBJ1-3, the V gene TRBV6-1; D gene unclear. V lost 2 bases and J 1 base, leaving 12 bases between the germline ends. The CDR3 length is 16 residues. Germline CDR1 is MNHNS and CDR2 is SASEGT. CDR3 coding DNA: TGTGCCAGCAGTGAATCCGCTTTAGGATCTGGAAACACCATATATTTT. Encoded protein: CASSESALGSGNTIYF.

The count of this clone is one. This sample also contains other DNA sequences that code for the same CDR3. This chain links TRBV9 with TRBJ1-2, with D unresolved. This CDR3 is built from 13 residues. The germline V gene has CDR1 SGDLS and CDR2 YYNGEE. V was clipped by 0 bases and J by 2 bases, with 5 bases between them. The CDR3 is CASSVDRNYGYTF. CDR3 sequence (DNA): TGTGCCAGCAGCGTAGACAGAAACTATGGCTACACCTTC.

The chain employs TRBV27 and TRBJ1-5, with TRBD1 matching over 7 bases. CDR1 MNHEY and CDR2 SMNVEV come from the germline V gene (reference sequence). The CDR3 sequence is 13 residues long. After removal of 6 bases from V and 4 bases from J, the junction contained 3 bases not matched to a gene. CDR3 nucleotide sequence: TGTGCCAGCAGCCAGGACAGGAATCAGCCCCAGCATTTT. Amino acid sequence: CASSQDRNQPQHF.

V is TRBV7-2 and J is TRBJ2-1; D is undetermined. The germline V gene has CDR1 SGHTA and CDR2 FQGNSA. The CDR3 runs 13 residues. The V end lost 4 bases, the J end lost 1 base, and 5 bases lay between the germline ends. CDR3 nucleotides: TGTGCCAGCAGCTCCCAGTCCTACAATGAGCAGTTCTTC. This translates into CASSSQSYNEQFF. Using reference TRBV7-2 and TRBJ2-1 for the parts outside the CDR3, the full variable domain is GAGVSQSPSNKVTEKGKDVELRCDPISGHTALYWYRQSLGQGLEFLIYFQGNSAPDKSGLPSDRFSAERTGGSVSTLTIQRTQQEDSAVYLCASSSQSYNEQFFGPGTRLTVL.

This chain connects TRBV19 to TRBJ1-1, with TRBD1 as a possible D gene (6 bases). This CDR3 has 13 residues. V was clipped by 4 bases and J by 4 bases, with 10 bases between them. Germline V gene sequence: CDR1 LNHDA, CDR2 SQIVND (reference sequence). The CDR3 region has the DNA TGTGCCAGTAGTACAGGGGAAGGCACTGAAGCTTTCTTT. Its translation: CASSTGEGTEAFF.

This chain connects TRBV7-9 to TRBJ2-7; 9 nucleotides line up with TRBD1. This CDR3 is built from 15 residues. Trimming took 5 bases from V and 3 from J; bases not matched to a gene: 8. Germline assignment: CDR1 SEHNR and CDR2 FQNEAQ (reference sequence). The CDR3 DNA reads as TGTGCCAGCAGCGGGACAGGGAGAGGGGTCTACGAGCAGTACTTC. This gives the protein CASSGTGRGVYEQYF.

The gene calls are TRBV5-1 and TRBJ2-7, with 8 bases aligning to TRBD1. With V trimmed by 4 bases and J by 6 bases, 9 bases remained unmatched. The CDR3 length is 14 residues. Germline loops: CDR1 SGHRS, CDR2 YFSETQ. CDR3 DNA sequence: TGCGCCAGCAGCCCGGACAGGGTGGGGCTCGAGCAGTACTTC. Translated: CASSPDRVGLEQYF.

There are a few counts of this clone. The CDR3 is CASSVLPDTQYF. Written as DNA, the CDR3 is TGTGCCAGCAGTGTCTTGCCAGATACGCAGTATTTT. The rearrangement joins TRBV2 to TRBJ2-3; no firm D call. Germline V gene data show CDR1 as SNHLY and CDR2 as FYNNEI. With 4 bases removed from V and 4 bases from J, the gap between germline ends came to 6 bases. CDR3 length: 12 amino acids.

Concerning this clone: Other DNA sequences in this specimen translate into the identical CDR3. V gene TRBV6-1 combines with J gene TRBJ2-7, with 7 bases identical to TRBD2. CDR1 is MNHNS and CDR2 is SASEGT in the germline V gene. The J segment lost 4 bases and the V segment lost 8 bases, leaving 2 bases of the junction unmatched. The CDR3 length is 11 residues. CDR3 sequence reads: CASGRGYEQYF. The CDR3 DNA reads TGTGCCAGCGGGAGGGGTTACGAGCAGTACTTC.

In this sample, this clone turned up a few times. The chain joins TRBV7-8 to TRBJ2-5; D unresolved. The CDR3 is made up of 14 amino acids. Trimming pared 1 base from V and 0 bases from J, leaving 6 bases between. The germline V gene encodes CDR1 SGHVS and CDR2 FQNEAQ. The CDR3 spells CASSLGTYQETQYF. The CDR3 nucleotides read TGTGCCAGCAGCTTAGGGACCTACCAAGAGACCCAGTACTTC. The full variable domain, in which reference TRBV7-8 and TRBJ2-5 provide the parts outside the CDR3, is GAGVSQSPRYKVAKRGQDVALRCDPISGHVSLFWYQQALGQGPEFLTYFQNEAQLDKSGLPSDRFFAERPEGSVSTLKIQRTQQEDSAVYLCASSLGTYQETQYFGPGTRLLVL.

The chain uses TRBV14 and TRBJ2-7, with 8 bases matching TRBD1. CDR1 and CDR2 (germline): SGHDN, FVKESK. This CDR3 is 16 amino acids long. V lost 0 bases and J lost 3; bases outside the gene matches: 7. The CDR3 coding sequence is TGTGCCAGCAGCCAAGAAGGGGACAGGCCCCTCTACGAGCAGTACTTC. Translation: CASSQEGDRPLYEQYF.

The CDR3 nucleotides are TGCGCCAGCAGCTTGGAGGCAGGGCGCAATCAGCCCCAGCATTTT. This encodes CASSLEAGRNQPQHF. V is TRBV5-1 and J is TRBJ1-5; possible D gene TRBD1, 5 bases. The ends were cut back, 0 bases at V and 2 bases at J, with 9 bases in the middle. CDR3 length: 15 amino acids. Germline loops: CDR1 SGHRS, CDR2 YFSETQ.

The chain joins TRBV5-6 to TRBJ1-1, with D perhaps TRBD1 (6 bases). Trimming stripped 6 bases from V and 4 bases from J, with 22 bases between. The CDR3 has 16 residues. Germline V gives CDR1 SGHDT, CDR2 YYEEEE. The CDR3 DNA reads as TGTGCCAGCATCCGGAGGGGGACATCTTCGAGCACTGAAGCTTTCTTT. Translating gives CASIRRGTSSSTEAFF.

This rearrangement joins TRBV4-1 to TRBJ2-1; 9 bases align to TRBD2. J lost 7 bases, V lost 4 bases, and 8 bases had no gene match. Germline V gene lookup returns CDR1 MGHRA and CDR2 YSYEKL. CDR3 size: 15 residues. The CDR3 bases are TGCGCCAGCAGCCTTTTAGCGGGAGTGGGGAATGAGCAGTTCTTC. Its translation: CASSLLAGVGNEQFF.

In the case of this clone: The same CDR3 arises from other DNA sequences in this sample as well. The chain joins TRBV18 to TRBJ2-7; the D gene could be TRBD1 or TRBD2 (5 bases each). Trimming left V 3 bases short and J 2 bases short, with 11 bases between. CDR1 and CDR2 from the germline V gene are KGHSH and LQKENI. This CDR3 has 14 residues. The CDR3 nucleotides are TGTGCCAGCTCACCTGGGGACGGTCCCTACGAGCAGTACTTC. This sequence encodes CASSPGDGPYEQYF.

This chain connects TRBV6-5 to TRBJ2-3; the D is unclear. Germline V gene data show CDR1 as MNHEY and CDR2 as SVGAGI. Trimming left V 2 bases short and J 8 bases short, with 8 bases between. The CDR3 runs to 12 residues. CDR3 residues: CASSYKQLTQYF. In DNA, the CDR3 is TGTGCCAGCAGTTACAAGCAGCTTACGCAGTATTTT.